Listed below are T cell receptor beta chains from one sample, sequenced in a study of PD-1 blockade in mismatch repair-deficient tumors. Their target antigens are unknown. Profiled with immunoSEQ multiplex PCR; TCRdb holds only in-frame clones, not every one. The sample gives about 15,000 clones, approximately 80% of which show up once; around 9.9% is in the top ten. The sequencing here drew on cells cultured in vitro, taken from a patient treated with pembrolizumab. Every receptor here comes from an adult with mismatch repair-deficient cancer. The conserved cysteine and the conserved F or W are not part of the CDR3 here. The order of the fields is J gene, V gene, CDR3 protein.

J gene: TRBJ1-1
V gene: TRBV5-1
CDR3 protein: ASSTGQGFTEAF

J gene: TRBJ2-5
V gene: TRBV6-1
CDR3 protein: ASNGDVSYQTQY

J gene: TRBJ2-1
V gene: TRBV5-1
CDR3 protein: ASSPDGSAYNEQF

J gene: TRBJ1-2
V gene: TRBV5-1
CDR3 protein: ASSLDRGHYGYT

J gene: TRBJ1-5
V gene: TRBV28
CDR3 protein: ASSRDSGRSPQH

J gene: TRBJ2-7
V gene: TRBV4-1
CDR3 protein: ASSQRQGANNEQY

J gene: TRBJ2-3
V gene: TRBV5-4
CDR3 protein: ASSLGGAGFTDTQY

J gene: TRBJ1-1
V gene: TRBV9
CDR3 protein: ASSVGLYTEAF

J gene: TRBJ2-7
V gene: TRBV2
CDR3 protein: ASSAQGRGPYEQY

J gene: TRBJ2-1
V gene: TRBV19
CDR3 protein: ASSDDRSSYNEQF

J gene: TRBJ2-5
V gene: TRBV2
CDR3 protein: ARGGWQQETQY

J gene: TRBJ2-1
V gene: TRBV11-3
CDR3 protein: ASSSQGLAGDEQF

J gene: TRBJ1-2
V gene: TRBV28
CDR3 protein: ASREQGLGYGYT

J gene: TRBJ2-1
V gene: TRBV5-4
CDR3 protein: ASSAGGASSYNEQF

J gene: TRBJ2-1
V gene: TRBV6-1
CDR3 protein: ASRSSSGRWQF